The 10 T cell receptor beta chains reported below all come from one sample, sequenced in a study of CD8+ T cells in alopecia areata. TCR sequencing used cDNA made by reverse transcription of extracted RNA. Some clones are missing from TCRdb's copy, which holds only in-frame ones; the method was immunoSEQ multiplex PCR. The profile shows roughly 280,000 clones, about 60% of them singletons. The treatment: oral pan-JAK inhibitor, 5-10 mg twice daily. Sequences were derived from CD4+ T cells sorted from blood, sampled between weeks 51 and 52, from a patient treated with tofacitinib. The receptors were sampled from a human donor with alopecia areata.

V and J are TRBV25-1 and TRBJ1-3; D is undetermined. V was trimmed by 1 base and J by 0 bases, leaving 10 bases between them. The CDR3 contains 16 residues. Germline values: CDR1 MGHDK, CDR2 SYGVNS. CDR3 in amino acids: CASSEFPGLSGNTIYF. The DNA of the CDR3 is TGTGCCAGCAGTGAATTTCCAGGCCTCTCTGGAAACACCATATATTTT. The full variable domain, with the rest looked up from reference TRBV25-1 and TRBJ1-3, is EADIYQTPRYLVIGTGKKITLECSQTMGHDKMYWYQQDPGMELHLIHYSYGVNSTEKGDLSSESTVSRIRTEHFPLTLESARPSHTSQYLCASSEFPGLSGNTIYFGEGSWLTVV.

V is TRBV30 and J is TRBJ1-6, with TRBD1 matching 7 bases. J lost 7 bases, V lost 5 bases, and 2 bases had no gene match. This CDR3 contains 12 residues. Germline values: CDR1 GTSNPN, CDR2 SVGIG (reference sequence). The CDR3 DNA reads TGTGCCTGGTGCAGGGGGAATTCACCCCTCCACTTT. Translating gives CAWCRGNSPLHF.

The chain has TRBV7-9 and TRBJ2-5; D is undetermined. This CDR3 region has 14 residues. V gave up 3 bases and J gave up 1 base, with 9 bases separating them. The V gene's germline CDR1 is SEHNR and CDR2 FQNEAQ (reference sequence). The CDR3 here is CASSFAWGQETQYF. The CDR3 DNA sequence: TGTGCCAGCAGCTTTGCTTGGGGCCAAGAGACCCAGTACTTC. Looking up the rest from reference TRBV7-9 and TRBJ2-5 gives the full variable domain: DTGVSQNPRHKITKRGQNVTFRCDPISEHNRLYWYRQTLGQGPEFLTYFQNEAQLEKSRLLSDRFSAERPKGSFSTLEIQRTEQGDSAMYLCASSFAWGQETQYFGPGTRLLVL.

The chain recombines TRBV7-2 with TRBJ1-2, with 7 positions matching TRBD1. This CDR3 spans 14 amino acids. The ends lost 3 bases at V and 3 bases at J; junction bases unmatched: 4. Germline V gene lookup returns CDR1 SGHTA and CDR2 FQGNSA. CDR3 coding DNA: TGTGCCAGCAGCTTCCCCGACAGGGACTATGGCTACACCTTC. This codes for CASSFPDRDYGYTF.

This clone was counted between two and nine times. The genes are TRBV14 and TRBJ2-2, with unresolved D. The length of the CDR3 is 15 residues. The ends were cut back, 1 base at V and 6 bases at J, with 12 bases in the middle. In germline, CDR1 is SGHDN, CDR2 FVKESK. The CDR3 is CASSQVRTDAGELFF. CDR3 sequence (DNA): TGTGCCAGCAGCCAAGTCCGAACGGACGCCGGGGAGCTGTTTTTT.

Only a few counts were recorded for this clone. The chain recombines TRBV18 with TRBJ1-1, with a tentative D call TRBD1 (6 bases). Trimming took 6 bases from V and 5 from J, leaving 13 bases between them. Germline CDR1 is KGHSH and CDR2 is LQKENI. The CDR3 is 13 residues long. For the CDR3, the DNA is TGTGCCAGCTCTCCTGGACAGAGGACTGAAGCTTTCTTT. Protein sequence: CASSPGQRTEAFF.

This clone has only a few counts. The CDR3 bases are TGTGCCAGCAGAGCAGTCGGGGAGCTGTTTTTT. It specifies CASRAVGELFF. This rearrangement joins TRBV6-1 to TRBJ2-2, with D unresolved. The CDR3 length is 11 residues. Germline CDR1 MNHNS, CDR2 SASEGT. Trimming shortened V by 6 bases and J by 7 bases, and 6 bases separated the two germline ends.

DNA of the CDR3: TGTGCCAGCAGCGTGGGTAGCATCTCCTACGAGCAGTACTTC. The encoded protein is CASSVGSISYEQYF. This sequence joins TRBV9 and TRBJ2-7; no clear D gene. CDR1 is SGDLS, CDR2 YYNGEE, per germline. This CDR3 is 14 amino acids long. The germline V and J ends were trimmed by 2 bases and 0 bases, with 9 bases remaining between them. Together with reference TRBV9 and TRBJ2-7, the CDR3 gives the full variable domain: DSGVTQTPKHLITATGQRVTLRCSPRSGDLSVYWYQQSLDQGLQFLIQYYNGEERAKGNILERFSAQQFPDLHSELNLSSLELGDSALYFCASSVGSISYEQYFGPGTRLTVT.

J is TRBJ1-4 and V is TRBV4-1; D is uncertain. In germline, CDR1 is MGHRA, CDR2 YSYEKL. The CDR3 has 15 residues. V was pared by 3 bases and J by 8 bases, with 16 bases between. The CDR3 loop reads CASSHPPTAGEKLFF. The CDR3 nucleotides read TGCGCCAGCAGCCATCCCCCGACGGCGGGGGAAAAACTGTTTTTT.

This chain links TRBV5-1 with TRBJ2-1, with TRBD2 matching 9 bases. The CDR3 covers 16 residues. Germline values: CDR1 SGHRS, CDR2 YFSETQ. The junction had 10 bases not matched to a gene; V was cut back by 2 bases and J by 7 bases. The CDR3 DNA follows: TGCGCCAGCAGCTTCGAGACCAGACTAGCGGTGAATGAGCAGTTCTTC. Translated: CASSFETRLAVNEQFF.